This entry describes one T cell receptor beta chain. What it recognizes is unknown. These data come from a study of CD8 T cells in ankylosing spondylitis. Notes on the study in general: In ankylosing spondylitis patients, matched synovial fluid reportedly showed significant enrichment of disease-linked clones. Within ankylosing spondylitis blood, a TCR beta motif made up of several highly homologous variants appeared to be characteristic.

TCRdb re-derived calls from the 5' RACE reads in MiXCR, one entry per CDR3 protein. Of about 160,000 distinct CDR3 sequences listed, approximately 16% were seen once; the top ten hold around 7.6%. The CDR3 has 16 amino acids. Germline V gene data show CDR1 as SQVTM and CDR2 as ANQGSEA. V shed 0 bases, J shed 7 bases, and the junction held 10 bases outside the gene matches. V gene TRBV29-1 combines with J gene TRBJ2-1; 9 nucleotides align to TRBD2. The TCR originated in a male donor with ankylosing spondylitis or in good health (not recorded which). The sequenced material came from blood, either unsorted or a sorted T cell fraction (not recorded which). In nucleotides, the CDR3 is TGCAGCGTTGAAGATTCTGGCAGCGGGAGGAGGAATGAGCAGTTCTTC. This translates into CSVEDSGSGRRNEQFF.